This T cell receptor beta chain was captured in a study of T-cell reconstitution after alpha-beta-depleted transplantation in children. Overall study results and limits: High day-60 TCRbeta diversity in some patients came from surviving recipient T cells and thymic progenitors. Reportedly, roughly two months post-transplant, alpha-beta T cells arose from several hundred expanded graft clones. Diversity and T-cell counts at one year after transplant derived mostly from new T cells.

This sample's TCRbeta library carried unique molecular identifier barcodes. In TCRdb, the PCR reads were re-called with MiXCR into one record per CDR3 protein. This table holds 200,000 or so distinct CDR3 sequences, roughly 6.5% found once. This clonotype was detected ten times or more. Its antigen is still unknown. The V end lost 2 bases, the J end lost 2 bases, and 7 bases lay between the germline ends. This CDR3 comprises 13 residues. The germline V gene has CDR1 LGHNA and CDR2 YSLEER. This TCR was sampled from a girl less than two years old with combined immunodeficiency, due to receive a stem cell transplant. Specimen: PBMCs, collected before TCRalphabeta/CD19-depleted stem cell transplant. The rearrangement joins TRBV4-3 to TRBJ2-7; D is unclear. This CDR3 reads CASSQYYPYEQYF. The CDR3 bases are TGCGCCAGCAGCCAATACTACCCCTACGAGCAGTACTTC.